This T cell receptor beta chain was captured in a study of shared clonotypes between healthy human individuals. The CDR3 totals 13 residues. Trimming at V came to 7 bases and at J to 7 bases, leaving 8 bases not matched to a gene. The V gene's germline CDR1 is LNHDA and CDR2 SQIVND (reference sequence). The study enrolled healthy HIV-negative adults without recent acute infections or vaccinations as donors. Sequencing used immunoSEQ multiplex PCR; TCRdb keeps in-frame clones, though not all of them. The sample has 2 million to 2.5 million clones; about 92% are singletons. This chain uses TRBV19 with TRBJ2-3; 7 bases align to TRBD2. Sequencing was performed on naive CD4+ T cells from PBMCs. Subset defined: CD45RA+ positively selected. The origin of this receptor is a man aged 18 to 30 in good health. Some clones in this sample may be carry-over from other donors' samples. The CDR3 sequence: CASMPAGVNTQYF. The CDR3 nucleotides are TGTGCCAGTATGCCGGCGGGGGTGAATACGCAGTATTTT.